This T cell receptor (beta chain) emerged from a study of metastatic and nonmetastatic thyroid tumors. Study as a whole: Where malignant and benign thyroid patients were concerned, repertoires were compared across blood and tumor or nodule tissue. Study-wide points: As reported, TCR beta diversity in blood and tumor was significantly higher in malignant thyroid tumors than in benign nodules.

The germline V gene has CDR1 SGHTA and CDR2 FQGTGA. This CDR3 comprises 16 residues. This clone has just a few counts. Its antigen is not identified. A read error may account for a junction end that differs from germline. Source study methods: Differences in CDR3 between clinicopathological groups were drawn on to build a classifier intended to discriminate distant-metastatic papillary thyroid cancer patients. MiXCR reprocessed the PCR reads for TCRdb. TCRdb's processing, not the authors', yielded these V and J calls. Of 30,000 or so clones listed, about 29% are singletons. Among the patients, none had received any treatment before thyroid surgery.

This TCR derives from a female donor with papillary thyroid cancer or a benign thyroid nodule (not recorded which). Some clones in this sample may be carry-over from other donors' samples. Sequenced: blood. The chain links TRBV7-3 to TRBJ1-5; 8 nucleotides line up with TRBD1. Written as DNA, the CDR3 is TGTGCCAGCAGCTCCCAACAGGGGGACATCAATCAGCCCCGGCATTTT. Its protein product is CASSSQQGDINQPRHF.